This T cell receptor (beta chain) is drawn from a study of T-cell reconstitution after alpha-beta-depleted transplantation in children. In its sample, this clonotype was seen many times. Its antigen is unknown. Study findings and constraints: Where some patients showed high TCRbeta diversity at day 60, it came from recipient T cells and thymic progenitors that had survived.

Preparing the TCRbeta library involved the use of unique molecular identifiers. TCRdb reanalysed the PCR reads using MiXCR and keeps one entry per CDR3 protein. The sample yields about 160,000 distinct CDR3 sequences, around 10% seen once. The sequences come from PBMCs, collected before TCRalphabeta/CD19-depleted stem cell transplant. This sequence was found in a boy aged 2 to 9 with acute myeloid leukemia, due to receive a stem cell transplant.

CDR3 amino acids: CAISEIGGRTDTQYF. The CDR3 bases are TGTGCCATCAGTGAGATAGGGGGACGCACAGATACGCAGTATTTT. The chain links TRBV10-3 to TRBJ2-3, with D perhaps TRBD1 (6 bases). With 2 bases removed from V and 1 base from J, the gap between germline ends came to 10 bases. The germline V gene encodes CDR1 ENHRY and CDR2 SYGVKD. The CDR3 extends over 15 amino acids.